These 25 T cell receptor beta chains share one sample of origin, sequenced in a study of shared clonotypes between healthy human individuals. Sequencing was performed with immunoSEQ multiplex PCR; in TCRdb, only in-frame clones are kept and a portion is missing. The table has roughly 2.4 million clones, approximately 96% seen once; the top ten hold around 0.13%. The specimen was naive CD4+ T cells sorted from blood. Subset in this sample: CD45RA+ positively selected. The source is a man aged 18 to 29 in good health.

The chain is built from TRBV7-2 and TRBJ2-2; TRBD2 matches at 13 bases. CDR3 size: 17 residues. J lost 5 bases, V lost 4 bases, and 7 bases had no gene match. Germline V gives CDR1 SGHTA, CDR2 FQGNSA. Here the CDR3 reads CASSSDWTSGSTGELFF. The CDR3 DNA sequence: TGTGCCAGCAGCTCCGATTGGACTAGCGGGAGTACCGGGGAGCTGTTTTTT.

The gene calls are TRBV29-1 and TRBJ2-7; TRBD2 might be the D (5 bases). Germline lookup yields CDR1 SQVTM and CDR2 ANQGSEA. The CDR3 loop spans 18 amino acids. The V gene lost 4 bases and the J gene lost 0 bases, with 25 bases spanning the gap. The CDR3 loop reads CSVAHWKADKAGSYEQYF. The DNA of the CDR3 is TGCAGCGTTGCCCATTGGAAGGCGGATAAGGCGGGCTCCTACGAGCAGTACTTC.

The chain recombines TRBV7-9 with TRBJ2-1; TRBD1 might be the D (6 bases). The CDR3 loop spans 14 amino acids. Per germline, CDR1 SEHNR and CDR2 FQNEAQ (reference sequence). Trimming took 5 bases from V and 5 from J, leaving 13 bases between them. The CDR3 loop is CASSRGQNDNEQFF. The CDR3 nucleotides read TGTGCCAGCAGCCGCGGACAGAACGACAATGAGCAGTTCTTC.

CDR3 in DNA: TGTGCCAGCAGCCCCGGTGGGGGGCACCTAAATGAAAAACTGTTTTTT. Translating gives CASSPGGGHLNEKLFF. The chain couples TRBV25-1 to TRBJ1-4; D might be TRBD1 (6 bases). Germline CDR1 MGHDK, CDR2 SYGVNS. V lost 6 bases to trimming and J lost 5 bases, with 19 bases between them. This CDR3 region has 16 residues. The full variable domain, its missing parts supplied by reference TRBV25-1 and TRBJ1-4, is EADIYQTPRYLVIGTGKKITLECSQTMGHDKMYWYQQDPGMELHLIHYSYGVNSTEKGDLSSESTVSRIRTEHFPLTLESARPSHTSQYLCASSPGGGHLNEKLFFGSGTQLSVL.

The rearrangement uses TRBV30 and TRBJ1-3; D might be TRBD1 (5 bases). This CDR3 contains 16 residues. From germline, CDR1 is GTSNPN and CDR2 SVGIG (reference sequence). The germline V and J ends were trimmed by 0 bases and 0 bases, with 12 bases remaining between them. The CDR3 DNA reads TGTGCCTGGAGTGTTGTGGGACGGACCTCTGGAAACACCATATATTTT. This codes for CAWSVVGRTSGNTIYF.

The chain carries TRBV4-3 and TRBJ1-2, with 8 positions matching TRBD1. The CDR3 loop spans 15 amino acids. The junction had 3 bases not matched to a gene; V was cut back by 0 bases and J by 3 bases. The germline gives CDR1 LGHNA, CDR2 YSLEER. In DNA, the CDR3 is TGCGCCAGCAGCCAAGATGGACAGGGCTACTATGGCTACACCTTC. Encoded protein: CASSQDGQGYYGYTF.

This clone was counted only a few times. The same CDR3 is also encoded by other DNA sequences in this sample. The chain recombines TRBV19 with TRBJ1-1; D gene uncertain. The CDR3 is made up of 13 amino acids. The germline V gene encodes CDR1 LNHDA and CDR2 SQIVND (reference sequence). V gave up 5 bases and J gave up 2 bases, with 9 bases separating them. For the CDR3, the DNA is TGTGCCAGTAGTTCCCAGATCAACACTGAAGCTTTCTTT. Translating it yields CASSSQINTEAFF.

The chain carries TRBV30 and TRBJ1-1, with TRBD1 identical over 7 bases. The junction had 10 bases not matched to a gene; V was cut back by 0 bases and J by 0 bases. Germline V gene sequence: CDR1 GTSNPN, CDR2 SVGIG (reference sequence). The CDR3 extends over 17 amino acids. The CDR3 loop reads CAWSVGGTVFVNTEAFF. The CDR3, as DNA: TGTGCCTGGAGTGTAGGAGGGACAGTGTTTGTGAACACTGAAGCTTTCTTT.

The V call is TRBV19, the J call TRBJ1-2; 10 bases are shared with TRBD1. J lost 8 bases, V lost 5 bases, and 8 bases had no gene match. Germline V gene lookup returns CDR1 LNHDA and CDR2 SQIVND (reference sequence). The CDR3 covers 14 residues. The CDR3 protein is CASSHLDRGDGYTF. The CDR3, as DNA: TGTGCCAGTAGTCACCTGGACAGGGGGGACGGCTACACCTTC.

The chain employs TRBV6-1 and TRBJ2-5, with D possibly matching TRBD2 (5 bases). This CDR3 comprises 14 residues. Looked up from germline, CDR1 is MNHNS and CDR2 is SASEGT. The V end was cut by 11 bases, the J end by 2 bases, with 18 bases between. The chain's CDR3 is CALKEAFVQETQYF. The CDR3 DNA is TGTGCCCTAAAGGAGGCGTTTGTACAAGAGACCCAGTACTTC.

With regard to this clone: Different DNA sequences within this sample yield the same CDR3. This chain connects TRBV7-2 to TRBJ2-7; no reliable D call. The CDR3 runs 11 residues. V was clipped by 4 bases and J by 3 bases, with 4 bases between them. Germline assignment: CDR1 SGHTA and CDR2 FQGNSA. The CDR3 sequence: CASSSYYEQYF. In DNA, the CDR3 is TGTGCCAGCAGCTCTTACTACGAGCAGTACTTC.

The CDR3 DNA follows: TGTGCCAGCAGACCCCCCGGGACAGGGGACTATGGCTACACCTTC. Protein: CASRPPGTGDYGYTF. The gene calls are TRBV28 and TRBJ1-2, with 10 bases fitting TRBD1. The V gene end was trimmed by 6 bases and the J gene end by 3 bases; junction bases not matched to a gene: 7. This CDR3 has 15 amino acids. CDR1 is MDHEN and CDR2 is SYDVKM in the germline V gene.

Concerning this clone: Different DNA sequences within this sample yield the same CDR3. This chain links TRBV19 with TRBJ1-1, with D possibly being TRBD1 (5 bases). Trimming left V 3 bases short and J 1 base short, with 9 bases between. The germline V gene has CDR1 LNHDA and CDR2 SQIVND (reference sequence). The CDR3 loop spans 14 amino acids. The CDR3 region is CASSIGGANTEAFF. The CDR3 DNA reads TGTGCCAGTAGTATTGGGGGAGCGAACACTGAAGCTTTCTTT. Full variable domain (remainder filled in from reference TRBV19 and TRBJ1-1): DGGITQSPKYLFRKEGQNVTLSCEQNLNHDAMYWYRQDPGQGLRLIYYSQIVNDFQKGDIAEGYSVSREKKESFPLTVTSAQKNPTAFYLCASSIGGANTEAFFGQGTRLTVV.

The rearrangement joins TRBV2 to TRBJ1-4; 10 bases are shared with TRBD1. With 6 bases clipped from V and 4 bases from J, the junction kept 11 bases outside the gene matches. Germline CDR1 is SNHLY and CDR2 is FYNNEI. The CDR3 extends over 17 amino acids. CDR3 nucleotide sequence: TGTGCCAGCAGGGGGGACAGGGGAATATCGGGTAATGAAAAACTGTTTTTT. It is translated as CASRGDRGISGNEKLFF.

The chain is built from TRBV2 and TRBJ2-5; the match to TRBD1 covers 11 bases. CDR3 length equals 15 residues. With 6 bases clipped from V and 5 bases from J, the junction kept 8 bases outside the gene matches. Germline V gene sequence: CDR1 SNHLY, CDR2 FYNNEI. CDR3 residues: CASSPDRGLGETQYF. CDR3 bases: TGTGCCAGCAGCCCGGACAGGGGGCTAGGGGAGACCCAGTACTTC. The full variable domain, completed using reference TRBV2 and TRBJ2-5, is EPEVTQTPSHQVTQMGQEVILRCVPISNHLYFYWYRQILGQKVEFLVSFYNNEISEKSEIFDDQFSVERPDGSNFTLKIRSTKLEDSAMYFCASSPDRGLGETQYFGPGTRLLVL.

The DNA of the CDR3 is TGTGCCAGCAGCTCAAGGCTAGCGGGTAACACCGGGGAGCTGTTTTTT. This encodes CASSSRLAGNTGELFF. This rearrangement joins TRBV11-3 to TRBJ2-2; 8 bases match TRBD2. The CDR3 is 16 amino acids. From germline, CDR1 is SGHNT and CDR2 YENEEA. V dropped 4 bases and J dropped 2; count of bases not matched to a gene: 6.

The CDR3 nucleotides are TGTGCCAGCAACACTAGGGGGGGGAGACAGATTCATCAGCCCCAGCATTTT. Protein: CASNTRGGRQIHQPQHF. This sequence joins TRBV14 and TRBJ1-5; TRBD1 might be the D (6 bases). Trimming cost V 7 bases and J 5 bases, with 24 bases left between them. Germline values: CDR1 SGHDN, CDR2 FVKESK. The CDR3 loop spans 17 amino acids.

The V gene is TRBV6-1, the J gene TRBJ2-7, with D perhaps assigned TRBD1 or TRBD2 (6 bases each). Trimming removed 1 base at V and 5 bases at J, with 15 bases between. Germline CDR1 MNHNS, CDR2 SASEGT. This CDR3 spans 15 amino acids. CDR3 residues: CASSEEGGSSHEQYF. The CDR3 DNA is TGTGCCAGCAGTGAAGAGGGGGGTTCTAGTCACGAGCAGTACTTC.

This chain connects TRBV10-3 to TRBJ1-1; D is perhaps TRBD1 (5 bases). The germline gives CDR1 ENHRY, CDR2 SYGVKD. V dropped 2 bases and J dropped 3 bases, with 13 bases sitting between them. There are 15 residues in the CDR3. The CDR3 sequence is CAISEPGLQDTEAFF. The DNA of the CDR3 is TGTGCCATCAGTGAGCCAGGGCTCCAGGACACTGAAGCTTTCTTT.

The V gene is TRBV4-3, the J gene TRBJ1-6, with 7 positions matching TRBD1. The CDR3 has 16 residues. The germline V gene encodes CDR1 LGHNA and CDR2 YSLEER. V trimming: 3 bases; J trimming: 4 bases; junction bases outside the gene matches: 6. CDR3 region: CASSHEKGQYNSPLHF. As DNA, the CDR3 is TGCGCCAGCAGCCACGAGAAGGGACAGTATAATTCACCCCTCCACTTT.

The chain employs TRBV7-6 and TRBJ2-7, with a weak D call TRBD2 (7 bases). CDR3 length equals 15 residues. Germline assignment: CDR1 SGHVS and CDR2 FNYEAQ. V dropped 1 base and J dropped 3 bases, with 13 bases sitting between them. CDR3 in amino acids: CASSLETGGGYEQYF. Written as DNA, the CDR3 is TGTGCCAGCAGCTTAGAAACGGGGGGCGGCTACGAGCAGTACTTC. The whole variable domain, remainder taken from reference TRBV7-6 and TRBJ2-7, is GAGVSQSPRYKVTKRGQDVALRCDPISGHVSLYWYRQALGQGPEFLTYFNYEAQQDKSGLPNDRFSAERPEGSISTLTIQRTEQRDSAMYRCASSLETGGGYEQYFGPGTRLTVT.

A remark on this clone: This specimen includes other DNA sequences encoding the same CDR3. The chain links TRBV9 to TRBJ2-7, with 8 nucleotides matching TRBD1. The V gene end was trimmed by 4 bases and the J gene end by 4 bases; junction bases not matched to a gene: 7. The CDR3 spans 14 residues. The V gene's germline CDR1 is SGDLS and CDR2 YYNGEE. For the CDR3, the DNA is TGTGCCAGCAGCTCCGGGACAGGAGGGTACGAGCAGTACTTC. The encoded protein is CASSSGTGGYEQYF. The full variable domain, its missing parts supplied by reference TRBV9 and TRBJ2-7, is DSGVTQTPKHLITATGQRVTLRCSPRSGDLSVYWYQQSLDQGLQFLIQYYNGEERAKGNILERFSAQQFPDLHSELNLSSLELGDSALYFCASSSGTGGYEQYFGPGTRLTVT.

The chain couples TRBV20-1 to TRBJ1-1; D unclear. The CDR3 extends over 11 amino acids. The germline gives CDR1 DFQATT, CDR2 SNEGSKA (reference sequence). Trimming removed 6 bases at V and 5 bases at J, with 10 bases between. The CDR3 coding sequence is TGCAGTGCCGCCCACGAAACTGAAGCTTTCTTT. Translation gives CSAAHETEAFF.

The chain employs TRBV5-1 and TRBJ2-6, with D unresolved. Germline V gene sequence: CDR1 SGHRS, CDR2 YFSETQ. This CDR3 spans 15 amino acids. V gave up 0 bases and J gave up 4 bases, with 8 bases separating them. CDR3 sequence reads: CASSLEAGGANVLTF. DNA of the CDR3: TGCGCCAGCAGCTTGGAGGCAGGAGGGGCCAACGTCCTGACTTTC.

To note about this clone: Distinct nucleotide sequences in the sample also encode this CDR3. This chain connects TRBV2 to TRBJ1-5; D might be TRBD1 (5 bases). Deletions cut 4 bases from V and 7 bases from J, with 11 bases between. This CDR3 comprises 13 residues. Germline CDR1 reads SNHLY; CDR2 reads FYNNEI. The CDR3 region is CASSVGRDQPQHF. The CDR3 bases are TGTGCCAGCAGTGTAGGCAGGGACCAGCCCCAGCATTTT.